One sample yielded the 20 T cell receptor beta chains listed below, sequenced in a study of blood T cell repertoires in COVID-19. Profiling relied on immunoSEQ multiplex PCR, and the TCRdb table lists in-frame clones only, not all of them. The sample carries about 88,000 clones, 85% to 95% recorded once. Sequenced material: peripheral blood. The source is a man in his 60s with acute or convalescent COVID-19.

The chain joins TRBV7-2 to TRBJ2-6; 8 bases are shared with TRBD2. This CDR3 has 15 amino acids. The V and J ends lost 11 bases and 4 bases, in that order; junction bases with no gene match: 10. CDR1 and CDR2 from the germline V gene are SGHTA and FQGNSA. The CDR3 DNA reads TGTGCCTCCCAACCGGGGGGGTCAGGGGCCAACGTCCTGACTTTC. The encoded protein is CASQPGGSGANVLTF.

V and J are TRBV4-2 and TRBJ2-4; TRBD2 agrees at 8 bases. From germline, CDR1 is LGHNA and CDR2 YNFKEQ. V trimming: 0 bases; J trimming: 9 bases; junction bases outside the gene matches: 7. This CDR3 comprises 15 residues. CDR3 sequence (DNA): TGTGCCAGCAGCCAAGATTCGACTAGCGTGAGCATTCAGTACTTC. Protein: CASSQDSTSVSIQYF.

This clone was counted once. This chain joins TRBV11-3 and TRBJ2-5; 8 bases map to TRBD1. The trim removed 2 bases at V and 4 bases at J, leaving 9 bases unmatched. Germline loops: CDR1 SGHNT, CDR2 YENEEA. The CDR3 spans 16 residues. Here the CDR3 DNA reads TGTGCCAGCAGCTTACTCGGACAGGGAGTAGGAGAGACCCAGTACTTC. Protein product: CASSLLGQGVGETQYF.

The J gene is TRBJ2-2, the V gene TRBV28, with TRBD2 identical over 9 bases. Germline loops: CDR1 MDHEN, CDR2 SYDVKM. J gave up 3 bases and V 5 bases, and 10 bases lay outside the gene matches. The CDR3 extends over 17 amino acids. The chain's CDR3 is CASSRAGLAWDTGELFF. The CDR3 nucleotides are TGTGCCAGCAGTCGGGCAGGACTAGCGTGGGACACCGGGGAGCTGTTTTTT.

This CDR3 reads CASSLLLSNQPQHF. CDR3 DNA sequence: TGTGCCAGCAGCTTATTATTGAGCAATCAGCCCCAGCATTTT. This chain links TRBV7-8 with TRBJ1-5; no firm D call. Trimming removed 2 bases from V and 1 base from J, with 6 bases in between. CDR3 length: 14 residues. Germline V CDR1 and CDR2: SGHVS, FQNEAQ.

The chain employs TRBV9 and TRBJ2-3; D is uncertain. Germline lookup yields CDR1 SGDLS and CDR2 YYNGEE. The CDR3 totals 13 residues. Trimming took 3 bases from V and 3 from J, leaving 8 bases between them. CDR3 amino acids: CASSESITDTQYF. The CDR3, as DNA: TGTGCCAGCAGCGAGAGTATAACAGATACGCAGTATTTT.

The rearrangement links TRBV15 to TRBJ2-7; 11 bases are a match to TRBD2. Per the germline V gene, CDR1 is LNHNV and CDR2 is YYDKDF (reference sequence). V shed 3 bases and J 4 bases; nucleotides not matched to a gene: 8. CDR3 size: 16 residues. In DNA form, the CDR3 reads TGTGCCACCAGCAGCGGGGGGACTAGCGGATATTACGAGCAGTACTTC. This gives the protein CATSSGGTSGYYEQYF.

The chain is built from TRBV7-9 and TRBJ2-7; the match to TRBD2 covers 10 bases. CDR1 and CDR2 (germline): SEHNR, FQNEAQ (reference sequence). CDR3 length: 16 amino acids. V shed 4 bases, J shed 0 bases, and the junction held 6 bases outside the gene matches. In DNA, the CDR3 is TGTGCCAGCAGCTCTCCTCGGACTAGCGGCTCCTACGAGCAGTACTTC. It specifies CASSSPRTSGSYEQYF.

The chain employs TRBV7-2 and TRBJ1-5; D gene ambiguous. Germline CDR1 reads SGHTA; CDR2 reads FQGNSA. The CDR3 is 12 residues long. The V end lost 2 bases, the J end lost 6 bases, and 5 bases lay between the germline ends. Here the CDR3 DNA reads TGTGCCAGCAGCTTAAGAGGTCAGCCCCAGCATTTT. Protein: CASSLRGQPQHF.

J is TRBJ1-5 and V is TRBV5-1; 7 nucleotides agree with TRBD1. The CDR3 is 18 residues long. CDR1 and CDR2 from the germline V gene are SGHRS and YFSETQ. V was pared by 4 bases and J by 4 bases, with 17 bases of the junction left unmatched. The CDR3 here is CASSALPGGTAANQPQHF. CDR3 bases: TGCGCCAGCAGCGCATTGCCGGGAGGGACAGCTGCTAATCAGCCCCAGCATTTT.

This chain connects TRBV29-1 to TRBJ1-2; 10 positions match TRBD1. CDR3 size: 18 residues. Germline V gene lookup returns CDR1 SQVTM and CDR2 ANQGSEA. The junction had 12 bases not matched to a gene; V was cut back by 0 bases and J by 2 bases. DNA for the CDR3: TGCAGCGTTGAAGATCTGATGGGACAGGGGAGTGCGAACTATGGCTACACCTTC. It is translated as CSVEDLMGQGSANYGYTF.

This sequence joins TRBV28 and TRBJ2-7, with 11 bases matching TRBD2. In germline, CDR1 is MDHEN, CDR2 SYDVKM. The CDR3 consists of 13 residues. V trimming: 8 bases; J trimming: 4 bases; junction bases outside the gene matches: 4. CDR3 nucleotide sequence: TGTGCCAGCTTAGCGGGAGGGCCGTACGAGCAGTACTTC. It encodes CASLAGGPYEQYF.

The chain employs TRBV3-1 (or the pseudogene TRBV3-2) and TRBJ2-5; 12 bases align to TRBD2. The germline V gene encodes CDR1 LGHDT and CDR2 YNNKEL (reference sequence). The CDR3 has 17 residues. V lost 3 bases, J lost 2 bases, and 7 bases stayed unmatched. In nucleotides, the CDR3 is TGTGCCAGCAGCCAGGACCGCGGACTAGCGGGGCAAGAGACCCAGTACTTC. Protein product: CASSQDRGLAGQETQYF.

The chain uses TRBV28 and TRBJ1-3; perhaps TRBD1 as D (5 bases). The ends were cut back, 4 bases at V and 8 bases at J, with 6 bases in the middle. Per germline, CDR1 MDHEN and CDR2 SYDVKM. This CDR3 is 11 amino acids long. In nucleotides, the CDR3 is TGTGCCAGCAGTTCAGGGTACACCATATATTTT. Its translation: CASSSGYTIYF.

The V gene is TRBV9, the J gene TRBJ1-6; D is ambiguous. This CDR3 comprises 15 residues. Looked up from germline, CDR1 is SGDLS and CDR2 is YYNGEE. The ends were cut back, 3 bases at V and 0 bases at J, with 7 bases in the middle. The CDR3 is CASSATSSYNSPLHF. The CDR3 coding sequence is TGTGCCAGCAGCGCCACCAGCTCCTATAATTCACCCCTCCACTTT. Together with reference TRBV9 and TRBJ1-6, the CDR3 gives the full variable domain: DSGVTQTPKHLITATGQRVTLRCSPRSGDLSVYWYQQSLDQGLQFLIQYYNGEERAKGNILERFSAQQFPDLHSELNLSSLELGDSALYFCASSATSSYNSPLHFGNGTRLTVT.

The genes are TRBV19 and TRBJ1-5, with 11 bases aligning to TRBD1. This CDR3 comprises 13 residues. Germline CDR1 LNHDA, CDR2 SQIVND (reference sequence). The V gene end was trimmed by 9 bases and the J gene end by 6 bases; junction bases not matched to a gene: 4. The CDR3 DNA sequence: TGTGCCAGCGATGGGACAGGGGGTCAGCCCCAGCATTTT. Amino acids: CASDGTGGQPQHF.

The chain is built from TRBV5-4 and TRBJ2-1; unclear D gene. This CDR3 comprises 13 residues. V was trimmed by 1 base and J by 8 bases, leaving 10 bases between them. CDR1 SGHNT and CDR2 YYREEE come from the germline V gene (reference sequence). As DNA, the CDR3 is TGTGCCAGCAGCTTGATAGATGCTCATGAGCAGTTCTTC. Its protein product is CASSLIDAHEQFF.

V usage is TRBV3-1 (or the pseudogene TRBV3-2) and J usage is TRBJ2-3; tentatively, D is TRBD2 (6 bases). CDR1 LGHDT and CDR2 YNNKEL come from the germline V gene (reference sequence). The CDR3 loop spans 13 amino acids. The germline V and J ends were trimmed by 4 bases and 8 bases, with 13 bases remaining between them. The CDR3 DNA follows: TGTGCCAGCAGCCTACAAGGGAGGATTACGCAGTATTTT. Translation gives CASSLQGRITQYF.

The CDR3 DNA is TGTGCCAGCAGTCTGACAGGGGTAAGAACTGAAGCTTTCTTT. It specifies CASSLTGVRTEAFF. The chain uses TRBV6-5 and TRBJ1-1, with 8 bases aligning to TRBD1. J gave up 5 bases and V 5 bases, and 7 bases lay outside the gene matches. CDR3 size: 14 residues. Germline CDR1 reads MNHEY; CDR2 reads SVGAGI.

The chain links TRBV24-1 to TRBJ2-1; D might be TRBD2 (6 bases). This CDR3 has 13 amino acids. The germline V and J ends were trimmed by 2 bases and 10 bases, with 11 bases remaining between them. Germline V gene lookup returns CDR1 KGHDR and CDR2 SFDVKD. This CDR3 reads CATSDSLREEQFF. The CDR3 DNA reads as TGTGCCACCAGTGATTCGCTTCGGGAGGAGCAGTTCTTC.